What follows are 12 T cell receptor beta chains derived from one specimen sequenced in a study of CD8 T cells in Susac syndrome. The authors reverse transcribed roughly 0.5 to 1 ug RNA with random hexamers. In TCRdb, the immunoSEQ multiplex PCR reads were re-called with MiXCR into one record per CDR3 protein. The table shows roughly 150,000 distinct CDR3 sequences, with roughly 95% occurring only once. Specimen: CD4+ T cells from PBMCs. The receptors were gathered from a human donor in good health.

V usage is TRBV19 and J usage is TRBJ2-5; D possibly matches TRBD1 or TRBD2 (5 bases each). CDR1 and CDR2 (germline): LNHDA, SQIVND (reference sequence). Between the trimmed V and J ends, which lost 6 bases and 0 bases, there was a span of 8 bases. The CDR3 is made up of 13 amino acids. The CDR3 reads CASRGTNQETQYF. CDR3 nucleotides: TGTGCCAGTAGGGGGACCAACCAAGAGACCCAGTACTTC. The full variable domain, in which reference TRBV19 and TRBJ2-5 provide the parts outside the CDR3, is DGGITQSPKYLFRKEGQNVTLSCEQNLNHDAMYWYRQDPGQGLRLIYYSQIVNDFQKGDIAEGYSVSREKKESFPLTVTSAQKNPTAFYLCASRGTNQETQYFGPGTRLLVL.

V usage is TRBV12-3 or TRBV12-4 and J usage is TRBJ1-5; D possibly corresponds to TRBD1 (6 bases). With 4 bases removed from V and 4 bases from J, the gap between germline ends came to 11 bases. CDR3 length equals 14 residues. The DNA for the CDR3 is TGTGCCAGCAGTTGGGGACACCGAAATCAGCCCCAGCATTTT. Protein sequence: CASSWGHRNQPQHF.

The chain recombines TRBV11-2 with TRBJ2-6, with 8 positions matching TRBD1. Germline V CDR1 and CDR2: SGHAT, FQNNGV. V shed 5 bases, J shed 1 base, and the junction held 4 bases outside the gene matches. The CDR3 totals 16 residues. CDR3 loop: CASSQWTGSGANVLTF. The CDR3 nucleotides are TGTGCCAGCAGCCAGTGGACAGGGTCTGGGGCCAACGTCCTGACTTTC. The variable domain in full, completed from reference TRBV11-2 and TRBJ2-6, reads EAGVAQSPRYKIIEKRQSVAFWCNPISGHATLYWYQQILGQGPKLLIQFQNNGVVDDSQLPKDRFSAERLKGVDSTLKIQPAKLEDSAVYLCASSQWTGSGANVLTFGAGSRLTVL.

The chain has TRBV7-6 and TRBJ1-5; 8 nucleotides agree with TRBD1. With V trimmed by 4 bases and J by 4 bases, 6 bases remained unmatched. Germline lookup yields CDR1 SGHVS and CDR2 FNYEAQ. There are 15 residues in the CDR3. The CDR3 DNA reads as TGTGCCAGCAGCTATGGACAGGGCTTGAATCAGCCCCAGCATTTT. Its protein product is CASSYGQGLNQPQHF.

The CDR3 protein is CASSFGEGTEAFF. CDR3 coding DNA: TGTGCCAGCAGCTTTGGGGAGGGGACTGAAGCTTTCTTT. The chain joins TRBV6-6 to TRBJ1-1; maybe TRBD1 (5 bases). Germline CDR1 and CDR2: MNHNY and SVGAGI (reference sequence). CDR3 length: 13 amino acids. The V gene lost 6 bases and the J gene lost 5 bases, with 13 bases spanning the gap.

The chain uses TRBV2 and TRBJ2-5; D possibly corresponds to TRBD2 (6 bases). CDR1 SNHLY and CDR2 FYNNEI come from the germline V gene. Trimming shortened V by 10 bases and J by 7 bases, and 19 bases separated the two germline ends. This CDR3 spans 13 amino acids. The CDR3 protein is CAIGSSREGTQYF. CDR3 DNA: TGTGCCATCGGGAGTTCCAGAGAGGGGACCCAGTACTTC.

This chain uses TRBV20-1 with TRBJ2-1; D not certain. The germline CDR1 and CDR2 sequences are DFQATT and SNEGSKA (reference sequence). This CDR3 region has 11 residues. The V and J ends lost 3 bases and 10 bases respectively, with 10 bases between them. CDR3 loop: CSASRLWEQFF. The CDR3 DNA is TGCAGTGCTAGTCGCTTGTGGGAGCAGTTCTTC.

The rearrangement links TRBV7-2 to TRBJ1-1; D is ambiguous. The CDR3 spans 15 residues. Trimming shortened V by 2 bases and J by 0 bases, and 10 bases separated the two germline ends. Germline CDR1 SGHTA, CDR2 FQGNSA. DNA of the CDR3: TGTGCCAGCAGCTTAACCTCCGGCCTGAACACTGAAGCTTTCTTT. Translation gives CASSLTSGLNTEAFF.

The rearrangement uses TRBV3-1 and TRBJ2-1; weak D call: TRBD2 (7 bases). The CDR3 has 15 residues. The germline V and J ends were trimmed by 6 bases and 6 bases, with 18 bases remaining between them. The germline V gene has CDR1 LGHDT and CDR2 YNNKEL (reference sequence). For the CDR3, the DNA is TGTGCCAGCAGGCCAGGGGTGGGGAGGGGCAATGAGCAGTTCTTC. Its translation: CASRPGVGRGNEQFF.

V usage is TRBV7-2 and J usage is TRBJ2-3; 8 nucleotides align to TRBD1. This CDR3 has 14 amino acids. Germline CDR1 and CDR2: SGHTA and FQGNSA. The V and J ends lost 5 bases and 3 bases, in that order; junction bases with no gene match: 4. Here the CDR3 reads CASSARTGTDTQYF. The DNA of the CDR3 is TGTGCCAGCAGCGCCCGGACAGGGACAGATACGCAGTATTTT.

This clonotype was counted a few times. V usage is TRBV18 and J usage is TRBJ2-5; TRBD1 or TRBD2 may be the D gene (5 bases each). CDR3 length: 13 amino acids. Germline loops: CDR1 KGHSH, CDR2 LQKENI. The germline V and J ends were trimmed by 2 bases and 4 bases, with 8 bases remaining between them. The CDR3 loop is CASSPSRGETQYF. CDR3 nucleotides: TGTGCCAGCTCACCATCGAGGGGAGAGACCCAGTACTTC. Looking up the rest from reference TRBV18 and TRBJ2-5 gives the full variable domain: NAGVMQNPRHLVRRRGQEARLRCSPMKGHSHVYWYRQLPEEGLKFMVYLQKENIIDESGMPKERFSAEFPKEGPSILRIQQVVRGDSAAYFCASSPSRGETQYFGPGTRLLVL.

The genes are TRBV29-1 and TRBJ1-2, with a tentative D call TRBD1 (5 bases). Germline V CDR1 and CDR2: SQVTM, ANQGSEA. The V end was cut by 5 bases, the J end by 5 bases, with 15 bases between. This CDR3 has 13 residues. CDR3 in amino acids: CSVLEPGVYGYTF. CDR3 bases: TGCAGCGTTCTAGAGCCGGGGGTATATGGCTACACCTTC.